The sequence of this T cell receptor beta chain was determined in a study of lymphopenia after photon versus proton radiotherapy. Concerning this clone itself: Antigen unknown.

Repertoires were generated with immunoSEQ multiplex PCR, while TCRdb's copy carries only in-frame clones and drops some. The sample contains some 30,000 clones, 90% to 95% of which appear only once. The CDR3 length is 15 residues. Unmatched junction bases numbered 5, after V lost 5 bases and J lost 4 bases. The germline V gene has CDR1 SEHNR and CDR2 FQNEAQ (reference sequence). The study, taken as a whole, reports: Photon-treated patients lost naive T cells and TCR diversity; proton-treated stayed stable. Oligoclonal CD8+ Temra expansion after nadir drove photon patients' diversity drop. Survival link was tested only in deceased patients; proton benefit remains a possibility. Larger post-nadir TCR diversity loss correlated inversely with survival in deceased patients.

The sample here was peripheral blood, taken from a patient treated with photon-based radiotherapy. The TCR was taken from a woman in her forties or fifties with cholangiocarcinoma. The V call is TRBV7-9, the J call TRBJ2-2, with 9 positions matching TRBD1. CDR3 amino acids: CASSPTGGLTGELFF. Here the CDR3 DNA reads TGTGCCAGCAGCCCCACAGGGGGCCTCACCGGGGAGCTGTTTTTT.